This TCR beta chain emerged from a study of blood T cells in healthy people across ages. Whole-study findings and limits: Long-lived donors had more naive CD4+ cells and higher diversity than aged donors. Measured against age, TCR beta diversity per million T cells decreased in a roughly linear manner.

The second PCR ran about 6 to 12 cycles with a sample-barcoded 5' primer and J-beta primers. Through a template-switch adaptor with 12 random nucleotides, each cDNA molecule received a tag. TCRdb ran MiXCR on the 5' RACE reads and lists one entry per CDR3 protein. This table has some 1,800,000 distinct CDR3 sequences, about two fifths appearing once. To note about this clonotype: Antigen specificity is unknown. Relative to the germline gene, one junction end is altered; a read error may explain this.

The CDR3 is 14 amino acids. Germline loops: CDR1 PRHDT, CDR2 FYEKMQ (reference sequence). The sample providers were healthy Caucasian people from Russia, aged about 6 to 95. The chain joins TRBV13 to TRBJ2-1; a weak D match, TRBD2 (6 bases). This sequence was found in a human donor in good health. The sequenced sample consisted of blood. The CDR3 DNA is TGTGCCAGCAGCTACCAGGACTATGCGGATGAGCAGATCTTC. As protein: CASSYQDYADEQIF.